Below are 15 T cell receptor beta chains sequenced from a single sample in a study of T cell responses to AZD1222 COVID-19 vaccine. Profiled with immunoSEQ multiplex PCR; TCRdb holds only in-frame clones, not every one. Among about 190,000 clones listed, approximately 94% were seen once. The material was peripheral blood, obtained on day 0 of AZD1222 vaccination. The receptors shown here come from an adult in good health.

This clone was detected only once. The chain combines TRBV15 with TRBJ2-4, with D hard to call. CDR1 is LNHNV, CDR2 YYDKDF, per germline (reference sequence). The CDR3 length is 12 residues. V dropped 5 bases and J dropped 8 bases, with 10 bases sitting between them. The CDR3 spells CATSSGSDIQYF. In DNA, the CDR3 is TGTGCCACCAGCTCTGGTTCTGACATTCAGTACTTC.

The chain has TRBV4-1 and TRBJ2-7; a weak D match, TRBD1 (7 bases). This CDR3 has 16 amino acids. With 0 bases removed from V and 2 bases from J, the gap between germline ends came to 14 bases. Germline-derived CDR1 and CDR2 are MGHRA and YSYEKL. CDR3 DNA sequence: TGCGCCAGCAGCCAAGAATCAGGAGGGGGCCCCTACGAGCAGTACTTC. It codes for CASSQESGGGPYEQYF.

The V and J genes are TRBV28 and TRBJ1-2, with unresolved D. V was trimmed by 3 bases and J by 12 bases, leaving 17 bases between them. Germline CDR1 MDHEN, CDR2 SYDVKM. This CDR3 is 13 amino acids long. CDR3 nucleotides: TGTGCCAGCAGTTTTTTCCAGACCTTTCAAAACACCTTC. Protein product: CASSFFQTFQNTF.

The chain carries TRBV27 and TRBJ1-1, with 7 bases identical to TRBD1. This CDR3 contains 14 residues. Trimming cost V 8 bases and J 0 bases; bases outside gene matches: 6. Germline CDR1 reads MNHEY; CDR2 reads SMNVEV (reference sequence). The CDR3 here is CASGRQGLNTEAFF. The CDR3 coding sequence is TGTGCCAGCGGTAGACAGGGATTGAACACTGAAGCTTTCTTT.

The chain recombines TRBV12-3 or TRBV12-4 with TRBJ1-1; D is unclear. The CDR3 extends over 11 amino acids. Trimming removed 3 bases at V and 7 bases at J, with 6 bases between. CDR3 region: CASSFSLEAFF. CDR3 sequence (DNA): TGTGCCAGCAGTTTCAGTCTTGAAGCTTTCTTT.

A single count supports this clone. The chain carries TRBV4-1 and TRBJ2-1; no definite D call. CDR1 and CDR2 (germline): MGHRA, YSYEKL. Trimming stripped 1 base from V and 1 base from J, with 8 bases between. The CDR3 loop spans 15 amino acids. Here the CDR3 reads CASSQAPGSYNEQFF. As DNA, the CDR3 is TGCGCCAGCAGCCAAGCCCCCGGATCCTACAATGAGCAGTTCTTC.

The V gene is TRBV29-1, the J gene TRBJ2-7, with D hard to call. This CDR3 spans 11 amino acids. CDR1 and CDR2 (germline): SQVTM, ANQGSEA. V lost 7 bases to trimming and J lost 0 bases, with 7 bases between them. This chain's CDR3 is CSAVHSYEQYF. DNA for the CDR3: TGCAGCGCCGTCCACTCCTACGAGCAGTACTTC.

This chain connects TRBV6-5 to TRBJ2-3; a weak D match, TRBD1 (6 bases). The CDR3 runs 14 residues. Germline-derived CDR1 and CDR2 are MNHEY and SVGAGI. V was clipped by 6 bases and J by 3 bases, with 13 bases between them. The DNA of the CDR3 is TGTGCCAGCAGAGGACAGCTGGGAACAGATACGCAGTATTTT. It translates to CASRGQLGTDTQYF.

The chain links TRBV6-5 to TRBJ2-1; D ambiguous. The V end was cut by 2 bases, the J end by 0 bases, with 11 bases between. CDR3 length: 16 residues. Germline-derived CDR1 and CDR2 are MNHEY and SVGAGI. CDR3 DNA sequence: TGTGCCAGCAGTTACACGACCGATAACTCCTACAATGAGCAGTTCTTC. Protein: CASSYTTDNSYNEQFF.

The chain combines TRBV2 with TRBJ1-5; TRBD1 is a possible D gene (5 bases). CDR1 is SNHLY and CDR2 is FYNNEI in the germline V gene. Between the trimmed V and J ends, which lost 7 bases and 12 bases, there was a span of 16 bases. There are 12 residues in the CDR3. Here the CDR3 DNA reads TGTGCCAGCACCAAGGACCCACAGGTCCAGCATTTT. Its translation: CASTKDPQVQHF.

The rearrangement links TRBV9 to TRBJ1-6; D unresolved. CDR3 length: 15 amino acids. V lost 4 bases and J 6 bases, leaving 14 bases between the germline ends. Looked up from germline, CDR1 is SGDLS and CDR2 is YYNGEE. This CDR3 reads CASSSYRTSNSPLHF. For the CDR3, the DNA is TGTGCCAGCAGCTCCTACCGCACGAGTAATTCACCCCTCCACTTT.

This clone was observed once. The genes are TRBV5-8 and TRBJ2-7; perhaps TRBD1 as D (6 bases). Germline lookup yields CDR1 SGHTS and CDR2 YDEGEE. V gave up 0 bases and J gave up 3 bases, with 10 bases separating them. The CDR3 spans 14 residues. The CDR3 region is CASSLVRGNYEQYF. As DNA, the CDR3 is TGTGCCAGCAGCTTGGTAAGGGGGAACTACGAGCAGTACTTC.

The chain joins TRBV6-2 or TRBV6-3 to TRBJ1-1; TRBD1 agrees at 7 bases. CDR1 is MNHEY and CDR2 is SVGEGT in the germline V gene. The junction had 14 bases not matched to a gene; V was cut back by 6 bases and J by 1 base. The CDR3 has 17 residues. The CDR3: CASSLTGWRVGNTEAFF. The CDR3 coding sequence is TGTGCCAGCAGCTTGACAGGGTGGAGGGTCGGGAACACTGAAGCTTTCTTT.

The genes are TRBV28 and TRBJ1-2, with D unresolved. Trimming removed 2 bases from V and 8 bases from J, with 9 bases in between. CDR1 and CDR2 from the germline V gene are MDHEN and SYDVKM. The length of the CDR3 is 12 residues. The CDR3 DNA is TGTGCCAGCAGTTTAAGATGGCAAGGCTACACCTTC. Its translation is CASSLRWQGYTF.

In its sample, this clone was seen once. The CDR3 region has the DNA TGTGCCAGCAGTTTCCCCGGGCCTTCTGGAAACACCATATATTTT. This sequence encodes CASSFPGPSGNTIYF. The rearrangement links TRBV28 to TRBJ1-3; D is uncertain. The V gene's germline CDR1 is MDHEN and CDR2 SYDVKM. Trimming took 3 bases from V and 1 from J, leaving 10 bases between them. CDR3 length equals 15 residues.